Listed here is a single T cell receptor (beta chain). Its antigen specificity is not known. Base qualities are not at hand, and no much larger clone is one base apart. Using the deep immunoSEQ assay, multiplex PCR amplified TCR CDR3 regions from genomic DNA. Extracted genomic DNA from each cell subset was spread evenly across all wells of several immunoSEQ 96-well plates, with each plate serving as a replicate. For sorted subsets, each replicate PCR was loaded with approximately 0.2 ug genomic DNA, equivalent to 25,000 to 35,000 T cell genomes. Purified libraries were measured with a Qubit 3.0 fluorometer, size-checked on a Bioanalyzer 2100, and measured again with the KAPA Library Quantification kit. Every immunoSEQ 96-well plate was sequenced on a dedicated single-read 150-cycle Illumina NextSeq 550 flow cell. The authors' pipeline ran thus. Because the immunoSEQ output held only junctional sequences and lacked quality scores, the filtering could not match the filtering applied to full-length reads. To assign V/J genes and CDR3, sequences were annotated using PyIR, a Python wrapper for IgBLAST v1.9, with IMGT germline references. Reads were removed for weak V/J assignments (E-value above 1e-6), missing CDR3, stop codons, out-of-frame junctions, or ambiguous translated residues. V3J clonotypes were defined by identical inferred V gene, J gene, and CDR3 amino acid sequence. Percentage overlap between repertoires was computed as shared unique clonotypes divided by the size of the smaller repertoire. Three approaches were used to assess repertoire richness: RTK rarefaction, the Chao1 estimator, and Recon v2.1 estimates of unobserved clonotypes. OLGA was used to compute generation probabilities for all TCRbeta clonotypes that the gDNA method yielded from a handful of donors. TCRdb took this table from immuneACCESS and kept in-frame rearrangements with V and J called. Such tables lack part of the clones; where checked against another copy, unresolved V genes explain under half of the gap, and the rest is unexplained. V and J calls and clone size follow that table, whereas D and trimming were derived from the DNA. The sample has roughly 770,000 clones on record, about 96% of them singletons. 0.2% to 0.25% of the sample is taken by the ten largest.

The data are from a study of shared clonotypes between healthy human individuals (TCRdb year 2020). Some background on the complete study: The cohort comprised a couple of women and a few men aged 18 to 49 years. Different laboratories and diverse techniques were used to prepare libraries and sequence TCR repertoires, to increase sequencing depth and limit assay-specific biases. To estimate repertoire size and how much clonotypes are shared between individuals, the study performed deep sequencing of blood TCR repertoires from about five healthy adults. Per donor, leukapheresis produced somewhere between about 0.94 and 9 billion PBMCs. For each donor, CD4 naive and CD4 memory were each run on three plates, CD8 naive on two plates, and CD8 memory on one plate. Paper-wide results and their limitations: Because the study included only a small number of donors, the genetic and exposure-history diversity represented was limited. Larger estimated clonotype richness was generally found for naive subsets than for memory subsets. Sampling was limited to blood, and TCR repertoires in tissue likely differ from TCR repertoires in blood. Compared with non-shared clonotypes, the clonotypes found in all four sorted-subset donors had higher generation probabilities. Even with the large sequencing depth, rarefaction of the sorted-subset datasets indicated that sequencing was incomplete. Pairwise subsampling led to the expectation that sequencing depth would affect the degree of clonotype sharing among donors. About 4.5% of naive CD4, 3.5% of naive CD8, roughly 2.4% of memory CD4, and 0.4% of memory CD8 clonotypes were shared across several donors.

Spanning cysteine to phenylalanine, the CDR3 consists of 17 amino acids. The retained sequence is limited to the CDR3, 51 bases, with the frame set at the first base. Via the germline V gene, CDR1 is MDHEN and CDR2 SYDVKM. Here V drops 7 bases and J drops 0 bases, and the junction holds 9 bases not matched to any gene. CD8 naive samples were obtained by positive selection for CCR7 among CD45RO-negative cells, yielding a CD45RA+CCR7+ population from which TemRA cells were excluded. The donors were healthy, HIV-negative adults with no recently reported acute infections or vaccinations. All donors were Caucasian adults living in Nashville, Tennessee, USA. Blood was collected by leukapheresis, and PBMCs were isolated by Ficoll-Histopaque density gradient centrifugation and then cryopreserved in liquid nitrogen vapor phase. Analytical flow cytometry was used to check the purity and quantity of every magnetically sorted T cell population. Genomic DNA was isolated from each sorted fraction and quantified by UV absorbance on a Nanodrop 2000c.

The sequence was obtained from a man aged 25 to 40 in good health. Sequenced: naive CD8+ T cells sorted from blood. Taken with the paper, the label for cell subset or site translates to: CD45RA+CCR7+. The rearrangement joined TRBV28 to TRBJ2-4; TRBD1 matches 10 bases in the middle. The nucleotide sequence is given as TGTGCCAGCACCAAGGGACAGGGGTTATTAGCCAAAAACATTCAGTACTTC. Its translation reads: CASTKGQGLLAKNIQYF.